These 20 T cell receptor beta chains were all obtained from the same sample, sequenced in a study of cytomegalovirus exposure and HLA in healthy donors. It was with 60 Vbeta and 13 Jbeta primers that the PCR ran. Here immunoSEQ multiplex PCR was the method, and the copy in TCRdb shows in-frame clones only, minus some. The table shows about 99,000 clones, with about 77% occurring only once. Sequenced material: PBMCs. The receptors come from a man aged 40-49 years in good health and CMV-seronegative.

The chain uses TRBV5-1 and TRBJ2-1; D might be TRBD2 (5 bases). This CDR3 is built from 14 residues. The germline gives CDR1 SGHRS, CDR2 YFSETQ. The V end lost 4 bases, the J end lost 4 bases, and 12 bases lay between the germline ends. The CDR3 coding sequence is TGCGCCAGCAGCGGGTCAGGAGGATACAATGAGCAGTTCTTC. Amino acid sequence: CASSGSGGYNEQFF.

As concerns this clone: An end of the junction does not agree with germline; a read error may underlie this. This sample includes further DNA sequences coding for the same CDR3. The chain links TRBV11-2 to TRBJ1-2, with 10 bases identical to TRBD1. The CDR3 is 14 amino acids. Germline CDR1 SGHAT, CDR2 FQNNGV. The CDR3 loop reads CASSLEVGQGKRDF. CDR3 bases: TGTGCCAGCAGCTTAGAAGTGGGACAGGGGAAGAGAGACTTC.

The gene calls are TRBV5-1 and TRBJ2-3; 9 nucleotides align to TRBD2. The germline V gene encodes CDR1 SGHRS and CDR2 YFSETQ. J gave up 0 bases and V 3 bases, and 8 bases lay outside the gene matches. The CDR3 is made up of 17 amino acids. CDR3 sequence reads: CASSSLGAGGSTDTQYF. As DNA, the CDR3 is TGCGCCAGCAGCTCATTAGGGGCGGGAGGGAGCACAGATACGCAGTATTTT.

V and J are TRBV30 and TRBJ2-1, with 8 bases matching TRBD2. Trimming removed 0 bases from V and 6 bases from J; junction bases left unmatched: 19. This CDR3 spans 19 amino acids. Germline V gene lookup returns CDR1 GTSNPN and CDR2 SVGIG (reference sequence). CDR3 amino acids: CAWSVLGLVTAPHRNEQFF. The CDR3 coding sequence is TGTGCCTGGAGTGTACTGGGACTAGTTACTGCACCGCATCGCAATGAGCAGTTCTTC.

The gene calls are TRBV5-4 and TRBJ1-1; D gene uncertain. Germline V gives CDR1 SGHNT, CDR2 YYREEE (reference sequence). The CDR3 extends over 12 amino acids. V shed 4 bases and J shed 7 bases, with 11 bases lying between them. Here the CDR3 DNA reads TGTGCCAGCAGCCTCGTTGAGGGTGAAGCTTTCTTT. Translated, it gives CASSLVEGEAFF.

The V gene is TRBV10-3, the J gene TRBJ2-5; no clear D gene. The CDR3 loop spans 11 amino acids. Germline V CDR1 and CDR2: ENHRY, SYGVKD. Between the trimmed V and J ends, which lost 5 bases and 3 bases, there was a span of 4 bases. CDR3 in amino acids: CAISSKETQYF. The CDR3 bases are TGTGCCATCAGTTCTAAAGAGACCCAGTACTTC.

V usage is TRBV29-1 and J usage is TRBJ1-3, with 8 bases lining up with TRBD1. After removal of 2 bases from V and 11 bases from J, the junction contained 5 bases not matched to a gene. Looked up from germline, CDR1 is SQVTM and CDR2 is ANQGSEA. The length of the CDR3 is 12 residues. CDR3 DNA: TGCAGCGTTGAAAGGACAGGGAGGGCCATATATTTT. Its protein is CSVERTGRAIYF.

The chain employs TRBV2 and TRBJ2-7; 7 bases line up with TRBD2. The germline V gene has CDR1 SNHLY and CDR2 FYNNEI. V trimming: 7 bases; J trimming: 4 bases; junction bases outside the gene matches: 4. This CDR3 has 12 residues. As DNA, the CDR3 is TGTGCCAGCACGGCTAGCGGATACGAGCAGTACTTC. This gives the protein CASTASGYEQYF.

The genes are TRBV29-1 and TRBJ1-2, with D uncertain. Between the trimmed V and J ends, which lost 0 bases and 2 bases, there was a span of 10 bases. The CDR3 is 14 amino acids. The germline V gene encodes CDR1 SQVTM and CDR2 ANQGSEA. Here the CDR3 reads CSVEDPTGNYGYTF. The CDR3 DNA reads as TGCAGCGTTGAAGATCCCACGGGGAACTATGGCTACACCTTC.

The chain joins TRBV6-1 to TRBJ1-6; possible D gene TRBD1, 6 bases. The germline CDR1 and CDR2 sequences are MNHNS and SASEGT. CDR3 length equals 13 residues. The V and J ends lost 6 bases and 13 bases respectively, with 16 bases between them. DNA of the CDR3: TGTGCCAGCAGATCGACAGGAGAAGTCCCCCTCCACTTT. It is translated as CASRSTGEVPLHF.

V and J are TRBV7-2 and TRBJ2-7; 8 bases agree with TRBD1. Losses at the gene ends were 4 bases for V and 5 bases for J; bases not matched to a gene: 4. Germline-derived CDR1 and CDR2 are SGHTA and FQGNSA. The CDR3 has 13 amino acids. The CDR3 nucleotides read TGTGCCAGCAGCTCTCAGACAGGGGACGAGCAGTACTTC. Translated: CASSSQTGDEQYF.

This clone appeared a single time. The chain links TRBV2 to TRBJ1-2; TRBD1 matches at 8 bases. With V trimmed by 3 bases and J by 2 bases, 5 bases remained unmatched. Germline-derived CDR1 and CDR2 are SNHLY and FYNNEI. The CDR3 loop spans 15 amino acids. The CDR3 region is CASSDVGTGNYGYTF. The CDR3 nucleotides are TGTGCCAGCAGTGACGTGGGGACAGGAAACTATGGCTACACCTTC.

The chain is built from TRBV29-1 and TRBJ1-5, with 7 positions matching TRBD1. This CDR3 has 13 amino acids. V dropped 5 bases and J dropped 5; count of bases not matched to a gene: 6. The germline gives CDR1 SQVTM, CDR2 ANQGSEA. The CDR3 nucleotides are TGCAGCGTTCGAGACAGGGAACATCAGCCCCAGCATTTT. Translating it yields CSVRDREHQPQHF.

The CDR3 sequence: CASSVPGHVNTEAFF. Written as DNA, the CDR3 is TGTGCCAGCAGTGTACCGGGACACGTGAACACTGAAGCTTTCTTT. This chain connects TRBV6-5 to TRBJ1-1, with D possibly being TRBD1 (6 bases). Germline CDR1 MNHEY, CDR2 SVGAGI. This CDR3 region has 15 residues. V lost 5 bases and J 0 bases, leaving 13 bases between the germline ends.

This clone came up a few times. The chain recombines TRBV5-6 with TRBJ2-5; 8 nucleotides match TRBD1. CDR1 and CDR2 (germline): SGHDT, YYEEEE. V lost 1 base to trimming and J lost 3 bases; unmatched junction nucleotides: 8. The CDR3 totals 16 residues. The CDR3 coding sequence is TGTGCCAGCAGCTTGAAGATAGGGACAGGTGAAGAGACCCAGTACTTC. Its protein is CASSLKIGTGEETQYF.

This chain joins TRBV9 and TRBJ2-7; weak D call: TRBD1 (5 bases). The V end was cut by 0 bases, the J end by 3 bases, with 10 bases between. The germline V gene encodes CDR1 SGDLS and CDR2 YYNGEE. The CDR3 covers 14 residues. CDR3 loop: CASSVAQGYYEQYF. DNA of the CDR3: TGTGCCAGCAGCGTAGCTCAGGGATACTACGAGCAGTACTTC.

The rearrangement links TRBV29-1 to TRBJ1-2; no clear D. The germline V and J ends were trimmed by 4 bases and 8 bases, with 11 bases remaining between them. The CDR3 spans 11 residues. Germline V gene sequence: CDR1 SQVTM, CDR2 ANQGSEA. The CDR3 is CSVVGSWGYTF. CDR3 DNA: TGCAGCGTTGTTGGCAGTTGGGGCTACACCTTC.

The chain carries TRBV14 and TRBJ1-2, with 7 bases lining up with TRBD1. In germline, CDR1 is SGHDN, CDR2 FVKESK. The CDR3 extends over 14 amino acids. With 5 bases clipped from V and 4 bases from J, the junction kept 7 bases outside the gene matches. As DNA, the CDR3 is TGTGCCAGCAGCACAGAACAGGGGAGCTATGGCTACACCTTC. Its protein is CASSTEQGSYGYTF.

The chain couples TRBV27 to TRBJ1-5; D perhaps matches TRBD1 (6 bases). The V gene's germline CDR1 is MNHEY and CDR2 SMNVEV (reference sequence). The CDR3 runs 17 residues. The V end lost 1 base, the J end lost 0 bases, and 13 bases lay between the germline ends. CDR3 sequence reads: CASSLYKGTISNQPQHF. CDR3 coding DNA: TGTGCCAGCAGTTTATATAAGGGGACAATTAGCAATCAGCCCCAGCATTTT.

The chain couples TRBV6-1 to TRBJ2-3; D unresolved. Germline CDR1 MNHNS, CDR2 SASEGT. Trimming shortened V by 7 bases and J by 2 bases, and 10 bases separated the two germline ends. This CDR3 spans 13 amino acids. The CDR3, as DNA: TGTGCCAGCACGGTGATTCCCACAGATACGCAGTATTTT. The encoded protein is CASTVIPTDTQYF.